Listed below are T cell receptor beta chains from one sample, sequenced in a study of T cell changes during pregnancy in multiple sclerosis. The assay was immunoSEQ multiplex PCR, and TCRdb's table has in-frame clones only and misses some. The sample has about 89,000 clones, roughly 94% seen once. The source material was peripheral blood, sampled in the third trimester of pregnancy. All receptors come from a female donor with multiple sclerosis, enrolled in a pregnancy study. The CDR3 runs from the conserved cysteine through the conserved F or W. A D gene is named only where the DNA matches it firmly. Part of the rows lack a size; the others show once, few, many or a class for expanded clones.

TRBV6-1	TRBD1	13	.	TRBJ1-5	TGTGCCAGCAGAACAGGGGCCCCGGGGCCCCAGCATTTT	CASRTGAPGPQHF
TRBV6-5	.	13	.	TRBJ2-1	TGTGCCAGCAGTCGACAGGTATCAAATGAGCAGTTCTTC	CASSRQVSNEQFF
TRBV5-1	.	13	.	TRBJ1-2	TGCGCCAGCAGCCTCCGGGATTCCTATGGCTACACCTTC	CASSLRDSYGYTF
TRBV5-4	TRBD1	15	.	TRBJ2-7	TGTGCCAGCAGCTTGTCTGGGACAGGGTCCTACGAGCAGTACTTC	CASSLSGTGSYEQYF
TRBV6-4	TRBD2	16	.	TRBJ2-1	TGTGCCAGCAGCGTTAAAGCGGGAGGGGTCCCCAATGAGCAGTTCTTC	CASSVKAGGVPNEQFF
TRBV5-6	TRBD1	14	.	TRBJ2-1	TGTGCCAGCAGCTTGTACAGGGGGGACAATGAGCAGTTCTTC	CASSLYRGDNEQFF
TRBV28	.	15	.	TRBJ1-1	TGTGCCAGCAGCTCCTCCAGGGGAAGTCACACTGAAGCTTTCTTT	CASSSSRGSHTEAFF
TRBV10-3	TRBD1	16	.	TRBJ2-2	TGTGCCATCAGTACTACAGGGGGCGCAGACACCGGGGAGCTGTTTTTT	CAISTTGGADTGELFF
TRBV9	TRBD1	21	.	TRBJ2-4	TGTGCCAGCAGCTCAGGGGGAATAGGAGACAGGGGTAGGGGGGCCAAAAACATTCAGTACTTC	CASSSGGIGDRGRGAKNIQYF
TRBV5-6	TRBD1	14	.	TRBJ1-1	TGTGCCAGCAGCTCAAACAGGGGTTCGGCTGAAGCTTTCTTT	CASSSNRGSAEAFF
TRBV5-1	.	14	.	TRBJ1-1	TGCGCCAGCAGCTTGTTACTAGGCGGCACTGAAGCTTTCTTT	CASSLLLGGTEAFF
TRBV7-2	.	15	once	TRBJ2-3	TGTGCCAGCAGCCCCTTACTAGCAGCGACAGATACGCAGTATTTT	CASSPLLAATDTQYF
TRBV14	.	13	.	TRBJ1-4	TGTGCCAGCAGCCAAGGGCGGCCTGAAAAACTGTTTTTT	CASSQGRPEKLFF
TRBV30	.	11	once	TRBJ2-7	TGTGCCAGCCGGGTTGGTTACGAGCAGTACTTC	CASRVGYEQYF
TRBV6-1	.	16	.	TRBJ2-7	TGTGCCAGCAGTGAAGCCCCTATCGGGAGTACCTACGAGCAGTACTTC	CASSEAPIGSTYEQYF
TRBV19	.	13	.	TRBJ1-1	TGTGCCAGCACCGCGGAAGAGAACACTGAAGCTTTCTTT	CASTAEENTEAFF
TRBV4-2	TRBD2	20	.	TRBJ2-1	TGTGCCAGCAGCCAAGATCTACCGGTAGCGGGAGGGCCAGGCTACAATGAGCAGTTCTTC	CASSQDLPVAGGPGYNEQFF
TRBV29-1	TRBD2	15	.	TRBJ2-3	TGCAGCGTTGCCCGTGGCGGGGGTAAGGGAGATACGCAGTATTTT	CSVARGGGKGDTQYF
TRBV9	TRBD2	15	.	TRBJ2-7	TGTGCCAGCAGCGTATCGACTAGCGGGAGGTACGAGCAGTACTTC	CASSVSTSGRYEQYF
TRBV29-1	TRBD1	15	.	TRBJ1-1	TGCAGCGTTGAAAAGCTTGGACAGGGAATCACTGAAGCTTTCTTT	CSVEKLGQGITEAFF
TRBV25-1	.	16	once	TRBJ1-3	TGTGCCAGCAGTGACCCCGGGACAAACTCTGGAAACACCATATATTTT	CASSDPGTNSGNTIYF
TRBV7-9	TRBD1	16	once	TRBJ2-5	TGTGCCAGCAGTCTTACAGGGGCCCTGTACCAAGAGACCCAGTACTTC	CASSLTGALYQETQYF
TRBV28	TRBD1	15	.	TRBJ2-5	TGTGCCAGCAGCCCCCGGGGGACAGGAAAAGAGACCCAGTACTTC	CASSPRGTGKETQYF
TRBV4-3	.	16	.	TRBJ2-2	TGCGCCAGCAGCCAAGATCACGGTCTAAACACCGGGGAGCTGTTTTTT	CASSQDHGLNTGELFF
TRBV19	TRBD2	20	.	TRBJ2-6	TGTGCCAGTAGTATACGTAGCGGGAGGGCAAATCTGTGGGGGGCCAACGTCCTGACTTTC	CASSIRSGRANLWGANVLTF
TRBV14	.	15	.	TRBJ2-7	TGTGCCAGCAGCCAAGATGCCAGAACTACCTACGAGCAGTACTTC	CASSQDARTTYEQYF
TRBV5-4	TRBD2	15	.	TRBJ2-5	TGTGCCAGCAGCTTCCCAGCGGGAGGGGAAGAGACCCAGTACTTC	CASSFPAGGEETQYF
TRBV27	.	15	.	TRBJ2-1	TGTGCCAGCAGTTTATTAGGGGCAACCCACAATGAGCAGTTCTTC	CASSLLGATHNEQFF
TRBV25-1	TRBD1	12	.	TRBJ1-2	TGTGCCAGCAGTGGGACAGGGCGCGGCTACACCTTC	CASSGTGRGYTF
TRBV6-4	.	14	.	TRBJ1-5	TGTGCCAGCAGTGAGGTGATAGGCAATCAGCCCCAGCATTTT	CASSEVIGNQPQHF
TRBV5-1	TRBD2	16	.	TRBJ2-1	TGCGCCAGCAGCTTGCTGACTAGCTCCATATGCAATGAGCAGTTCTTC	CASSLLTSSICNEQFF
TRBV30	.	13	.	TRBJ2-7	TGTGCCTGGAACGGAGGGAAAAAATACGAGCAGTACTTC	CAWNGGKKYEQYF
TRBV7-9	TRBD2	16	once	TRBJ2-3	TGTGCCAGCAGCTTAGGGGCTAGCGGGTCCACAGATACGCAGTATTTT	CASSLGASGSTDTQYF
TRBV7-6	TRBD2	16	.	TRBJ2-1	TGTGCCAGCAGCCACAAGCGGGATTCAACCTACAATGAGCAGTTCTTC	CASSHKRDSTYNEQFF
TRBV2	.	12	.	TRBJ2-5	TGTGCCAGCACGGTAGCGGAAGAGACCCAGTACTTC	CASTVAEETQYF
TRBV28	.	11	.	TRBJ1-3	TGTGCCAGCAGGATTCAGAACACCATATATTTT	CASRIQNTIYF
TRBV28	TRBD1	16	.	TRBJ2-6	TGTGCCAGCAGTCTAGGACAGGGTTCTGGGGCCAACGTCCTGACTTTC	CASSLGQGSGANVLTF
TRBV9	TRBD1	16	.	TRBJ2-1	TGTGCCAGCAGCGCCCGAGACAGGGTGGGTTACAATGAGCAGTTCTTC	CASSARDRVGYNEQFF
TRBV12-2	.	15	.	TRBJ2-7	TGTGCAAGTCGCTTCGTGGCGGCAGTGAACCACGAGCAGTACTTC	CASRFVAAVNHEQYF
TRBV5-6	TRBD2	15	.	TRBJ2-5	TGTGCCAGCAGCTTGGCCCTAGCGGGAGGAGAGACCCAGTACTTC	CASSLALAGGETQYF